This T cell receptor beta chain was found in a study of T-cell memory formation after mild COVID-19 (dated by TCRdb to the early 2020s). Context from the whole study: TCR sequence clusters from the two donors were largely donor specific. Longitudinal TCRalpha and TCRbeta repertoire sequencing tracked T-cell clones expanding and contracting after mild COVID-19 in two donors. The cohort was made up of two young adult volunteers, one female and one male, who were previously healthy. Overall results and qualifications from the work: SARS-CoV-2 specificity was not confirmed for the second-wave clones peaking on day 37. Contracting CD4+ clones were found mainly in CM and EM memory subsets, while CD8+ clones were enriched in EMRA. Some responding clones were found in pre-infection memory, which suggests that pre-existing cross-reactive memory T cells took part in the SARS-CoV-2 response. Clones that contracted from day 15 to 85 showed balanced CD4/CD8 phenotypes, whereas a second wave of clones that expanded from day 15 to 37 leaned towards CD4+. Only a couple of mild cases were covered by the study, and larger cohorts that include severe cases with pre-infection samples were considered necessary.

According to the germline V gene (reference sequence), CDR1 reads LGHDT and CDR2 reads YNNKEL. V lost 2 bases and J lost 4 bases; the stretch between them is 10 bases long. Reading from cysteine to phenylalanine, the CDR3 counts 14 amino acids. Left in the record is the CDR3 DNA by itself, 42 bases read in frame from the first base. TCRdb shows the sequencer as Illumina NovaSeq 6000. Using 5'RACE with constant-segment primers, TCRalpha and TCRbeta cDNA libraries were constructed, with sample barcodes and unique molecular identifiers added in the process. RNA was extracted from every sample with Trizol reagent. Library amplification was performed in two PCR steps, and a second sample barcode and Illumina TruSeq adapters were introduced in the second step. Sequencing of the libraries was done on an Illumina NovaSeq, producing 2 x 150 bp paired-end reads. The source study handled its data this way. The reads were demultiplexed and collapsed into UMI-guided consensus sequences using migec v1.2.7. With mixcr v2.1.11, UMI consensuses were aligned to TRA and TRB V and J templates and assembled into clonotypes. A clonotype was counted as expanded or contracted only if both edgeR and NoisET called the change significant, with noise models trained on biological replicates. For edgeR calls, a false discovery rate-adjusted p below 0.01 and a log2 fold-change threshold of 1 were applied. As an exploratory analysis of dynamics, PCA with hierarchical clustering was applied to max-normalized trajectories of the 1000 most abundant clonotypes. Separately sequenced CD4+ and CD8+ repertoires were used to assign a CD4 or CD8 phenotype to each responding clone. TCRdb itself trimmed the public reads at Q25 with fastp, ran MiXCR and retained productive beta chains. Each CDR3 protein gets just one entry, which takes the most common genes and DNA from the rows behind it. In this record, the V and J calls reflect TCRdb's handling and not the investigators' own analysis. A total of around 300,000 distinct CDR3 sequences appear in this sample, about 13% of them only once. The ten largest clones capture 21% of the sample.

PBMCs were isolated by Ficoll-Paque density gradient centrifugation. With respect to this clonotype: Its target antigen remains unknown. Qualities for individual bases were not recorded, and no much larger clone is one base off.

Rearrangement joined TRBV3-1 to TRBJ2-3; TRBD2 is possibly the D segment (6 matching bases). Sequenced input: PBMCs or a T cell subset sorted from them (not recorded which). The receptor was derived from a man between 18 and 35 years old who had mild COVID-19 (a few samples of this study predate the infection). The sample titles of this study are shuffled in the database, so cell type and time point are left out; the donor was told from shared clones. The CDR3 is CASSQQGGSDTQYF. The nucleotides are TGTGCCAGCAGCCAACAGGGAGGTTCAGATACGCAGTATTTT.